What follows are 17 T cell receptor beta chains derived from one specimen sequenced in a study of blood T cell repertoires in COVID-19. The method was immunoSEQ multiplex PCR; TCRdb's version includes in-frame clones alone and lacks a portion of them. The table lists about 33,000 clones, roughly 85% of them singletons. Sample: peripheral blood. The receptors here all came from a human donor in a cohort sampled during active COVID-19.

The chain uses TRBV12-5 and TRBJ2-3; D uncertain. V gave up 2 bases and J gave up 1 base, with 7 bases separating them. This CDR3 comprises 14 residues. Germline CDR1 is LGHNT and CDR2 is FRNRAP. The CDR3 bases are TGTGCTAGTGGTTTGCAGGTGGGCACAGATACGCAGTATTTT. Encoded protein: CASGLQVGTDTQYF.

This clone was picked up one time. The rearrangement joins TRBV5-4 to TRBJ2-1; D perhaps matches TRBD2 (7 bases). Germline lookup yields CDR1 SGHNT and CDR2 YYREEE (reference sequence). This CDR3 spans 16 amino acids. Trimming left V 4 bases short and J 2 bases short, with 16 bases between. The CDR3 DNA reads as TGTGCCAGCAGCCGGCGAGGGGGGGGCCCCTACAATGAGCAGTTCTTC. Translating gives CASSRRGGGPYNEQFF.

The chain couples TRBV20-1 to TRBJ2-1; 7 nucleotides align to TRBD1. Germline trimming cut 3 bases from V and 2 bases from J; bases unmatched to any gene: 13. This CDR3 contains 17 residues. Germline CDR1 DFQATT, CDR2 SNEGSKA (reference sequence). DNA of the CDR3: TGCAGTGCTAGTATCAGGGGGTTTGAGGGCCCCTACAATGAGCAGTTCTTC. Residues: CSASIRGFEGPYNEQFF.

This sequence joins TRBV11-2 and TRBJ1-1, with TRBD1 matching 7 bases. With 7 bases clipped from V and 2 bases from J, the junction kept 13 bases outside the gene matches. The CDR3 has 16 amino acids. CDR1 SGHAT and CDR2 FQNNGV come from the germline V gene. The CDR3 loop is CASTERGLRPNTEAFF. In DNA form, the CDR3 reads TGTGCCAGCACCGAAAGGGGGCTCAGACCTAACACTGAAGCTTTCTTT.

V gene TRBV5-1 combines with J gene TRBJ2-2; D uncertain. The CDR3 runs 13 residues. V lost 0 bases, J lost 6 bases, and 6 bases lay in between. The germline gives CDR1 SGHRS, CDR2 YFSETQ. CDR3 coding DNA: TGCGCCAGCAGCTTGGTCTATCCCGGGGAGCTGTTTTTT. Residues: CASSLVYPGELFF.

The chain couples TRBV28 to TRBJ2-7; 10 nucleotides agree with TRBD1. This CDR3 comprises 15 residues. Germline assignment: CDR1 MDHEN and CDR2 SYDVKM. V was pared by 2 bases and J by 11 bases, with 12 bases of the junction left unmatched. The CDR3 sequence: CASSLDTVTGGVEYF. CDR3 coding DNA: TGTGCCAGCAGTTTAGACACCGTGACAGGGGGCGTCGAGTACTTC.

This clone has a single count. The genes are TRBV10-3 and TRBJ1-1; perhaps TRBD1 as D (5 bases). Germline loops: CDR1 ENHRY, CDR2 SYGVKD. The CDR3 totals 14 residues. V was clipped by 6 bases and J by 5 bases, with 16 bases between them. CDR3 DNA: TGTGCCATCAGCGAAGGTCGGGGGATAACTGAAGCTTTCTTT. It translates to CAISEGRGITEAFF.

The chain carries TRBV10-2 and TRBJ2-4; 7 bases fit TRBD2. The ends lost 6 bases at V and 2 bases at J; junction bases unmatched: 10. Germline V lookup: CDR1 WSHSY, CDR2 SAAADI. The CDR3 length is 16 residues. The CDR3 DNA sequence: TGCGCCAGCAGCCAATGGGAGGGGCTAACCAAAAACATTCAGTACTTC. Protein product: CASSQWEGLTKNIQYF.

This sequence joins TRBV6-5 and TRBJ2-1; TRBD2 aligns across 7 bases. CDR3 size: 16 residues. In germline, CDR1 is MNHEY, CDR2 SVGAGI. After removal of 4 bases from V and 1 base from J, the junction contained 7 bases not matched to a gene. The CDR3 here is CASSSLGRESYNEQFF. In DNA, the CDR3 is TGTGCCAGCAGTTCCCTGGGGCGGGAGTCCTACAATGAGCAGTTCTTC.

The chain links TRBV20-1 to TRBJ2-7; possible D gene TRBD1, 6 bases. CDR3 size: 11 residues. V dropped 6 bases and J dropped 2 bases, with 8 bases sitting between them. Germline CDR1 is DFQATT and CDR2 is SNEGSKA (reference sequence). The CDR3 DNA reads TGCAGTGCAAAGGGGGCCTACGAGCAGTACTTC. Residues: CSAKGAYEQYF.

The chain carries TRBV6-5 and TRBJ2-7, with 7 nucleotides matching TRBD1. Germline V CDR1 and CDR2: MNHEY, SVGAGI. There are 13 residues in the CDR3. Trimming cost V 5 bases and J 5 bases; bases outside gene matches: 6. CDR3 sequence reads: CASSLEGAHEQYF. CDR3 DNA sequence: TGTGCCAGCAGTCTCGAGGGGGCCCACGAGCAGTACTTC.

The chain carries TRBV7-8 and TRBJ1-2; D gene unclear. The CDR3 loop spans 13 amino acids. Trimming left V 1 base short and J 9 bases short, with 12 bases between. Germline CDR1 SGHVS, CDR2 FQNEAQ. In nucleotides, the CDR3 is TGTGCCAGCAGCTTAGGTGTCAGCGCGAGCTACACCTTC. Its translation is CASSLGVSASYTF.

This chain connects TRBV27 to TRBJ2-1; 10 nucleotides match TRBD1. J was trimmed by 1 base and V by 5 bases; bases with no gene match: 5. This CDR3 has 16 residues. The germline CDR1 and CDR2 sequences are MNHEY and SMNVEV (reference sequence). CDR3 in amino acids: CASSTTDRGSYNEQFF. In nucleotides, the CDR3 is TGTGCCAGCAGTACTACGGACAGGGGGTCCTACAATGAGCAGTTCTTC.

V and J are TRBV29-1 and TRBJ2-1, with D possibly being TRBD2 (6 bases). With 7 bases removed from V and 8 bases from J, the gap between germline ends came to 24 bases. Germline loops: CDR1 SQVTM, CDR2 ANQGSEA. CDR3 length: 15 amino acids. The DNA of the CDR3 is TGCAGCGCAACACCAGGTGAGCGGGCCTGGCATGAGCAGTTCTTC. It is translated as CSATPGERAWHEQFF.

This rearrangement joins TRBV28 to TRBJ2-2; tentative D call: TRBD1 (6 bases). Trimming cost V 5 bases and J 5 bases, with 9 bases left between them. CDR3 length equals 13 residues. From germline, CDR1 is MDHEN and CDR2 SYDVKM. CDR3 in amino acids: CASSTGWTGELFF. CDR3 DNA: TGTGCCAGCAGTACAGGGTGGACCGGGGAGCTGTTTTTT. The full variable domain, its missing parts supplied by reference TRBV28 and TRBJ2-2, is DVKVTQSSRYLVKRTGEKVFLECVQDMDHENMFWYRQDPGLGLRLIYFSYDVKMKEKGDIPEGYSVSREKKERFSLILESASTNQTSMYLCASSTGWTGELFFGEGSRLTVL.

The CDR3 DNA is TGTGCCAGCAGTCCCGGGACAGGAAATCAGCCCCAGCATTTT. This gives the protein CASSPGTGNQPQHF. V usage is TRBV3-1 (or the pseudogene TRBV3-2) and J usage is TRBJ1-5, with 8 bases matching TRBD1. CDR1 and CDR2 (germline): LGHDT, YNNKEL (reference sequence). Germline trimming cut 6 bases from V and 4 bases from J; bases unmatched to any gene: 5. This CDR3 is built from 14 residues.

This clone was observed once. The chain combines TRBV7-3 with TRBJ2-3; D perhaps matches TRBD1 (6 bases). Germline V CDR1 and CDR2: SGHTA, FQGTGA. CDR3 length equals 13 residues. V was trimmed by 4 bases and J by 5 bases, leaving 10 bases between them. CDR3 residues: CASSSHREDTQYF. CDR3 DNA sequence: TGTGCCAGCAGCTCCCACAGGGAAGATACGCAGTATTTT.